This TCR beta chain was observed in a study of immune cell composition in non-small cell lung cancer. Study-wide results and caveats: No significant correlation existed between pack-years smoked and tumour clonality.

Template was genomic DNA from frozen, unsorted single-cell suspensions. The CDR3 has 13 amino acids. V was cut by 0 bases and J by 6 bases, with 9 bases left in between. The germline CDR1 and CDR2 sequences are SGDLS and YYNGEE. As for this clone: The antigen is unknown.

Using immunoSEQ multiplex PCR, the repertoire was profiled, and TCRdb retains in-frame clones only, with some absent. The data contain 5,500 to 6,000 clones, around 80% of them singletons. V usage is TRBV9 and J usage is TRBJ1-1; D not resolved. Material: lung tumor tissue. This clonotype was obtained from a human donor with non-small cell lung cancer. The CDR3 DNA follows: TGTGCCAGCAGCGTAGTTTGGTCGGCTGAAGCTTTCTTT. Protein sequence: CASSVVWSAEAFF.